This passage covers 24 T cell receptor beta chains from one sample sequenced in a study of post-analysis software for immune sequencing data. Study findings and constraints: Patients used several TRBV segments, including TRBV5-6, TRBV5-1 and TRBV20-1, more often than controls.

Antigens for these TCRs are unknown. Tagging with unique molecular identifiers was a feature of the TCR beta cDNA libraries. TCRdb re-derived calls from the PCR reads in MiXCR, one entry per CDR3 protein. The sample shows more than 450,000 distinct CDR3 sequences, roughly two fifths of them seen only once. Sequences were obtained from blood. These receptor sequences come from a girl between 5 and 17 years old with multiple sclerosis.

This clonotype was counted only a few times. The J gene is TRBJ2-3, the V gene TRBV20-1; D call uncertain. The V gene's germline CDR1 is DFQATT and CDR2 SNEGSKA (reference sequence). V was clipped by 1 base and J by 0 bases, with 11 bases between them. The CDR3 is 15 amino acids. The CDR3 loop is CSARGGSRSTDTQYF. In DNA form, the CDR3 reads TGCAGTGCTAGAGGCGGTAGCAGGAGCACAGATACGCAGTATTTT.

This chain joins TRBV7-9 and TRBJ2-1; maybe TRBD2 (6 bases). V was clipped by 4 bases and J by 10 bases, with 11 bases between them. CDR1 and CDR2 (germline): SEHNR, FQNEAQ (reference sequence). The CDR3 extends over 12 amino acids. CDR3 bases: TGTGCCAGCAGCTGGGACTCCTCCGAGCAGTTCTTC. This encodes CASSWDSSEQFF.

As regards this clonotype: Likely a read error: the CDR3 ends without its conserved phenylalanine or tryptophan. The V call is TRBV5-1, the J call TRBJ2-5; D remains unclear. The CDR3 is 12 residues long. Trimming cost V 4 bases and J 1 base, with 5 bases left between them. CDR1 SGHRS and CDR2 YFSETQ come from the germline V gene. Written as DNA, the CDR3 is TGCGCCAGCAGCACTACCCAAGAGACCCAGTACGTC. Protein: CASSTTQETQYV.

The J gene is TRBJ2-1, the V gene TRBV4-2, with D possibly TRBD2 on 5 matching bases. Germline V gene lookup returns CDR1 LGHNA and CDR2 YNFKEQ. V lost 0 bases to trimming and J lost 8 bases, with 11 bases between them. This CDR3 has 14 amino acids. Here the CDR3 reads CASSQDSIGDEQFF. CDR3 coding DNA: TGTGCCAGCAGCCAAGATTCGATCGGGGATGAGCAGTTCTTC.

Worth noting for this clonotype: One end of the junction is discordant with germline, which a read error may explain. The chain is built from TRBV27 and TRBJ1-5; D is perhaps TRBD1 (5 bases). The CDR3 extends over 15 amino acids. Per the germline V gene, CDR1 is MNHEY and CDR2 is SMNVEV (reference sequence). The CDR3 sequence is CVSSPTGYSNQPQHF. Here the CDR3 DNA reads TGTGTCAGCAGCCCCACAGGATATAGCAATCAGCCCCAGCATTTT.

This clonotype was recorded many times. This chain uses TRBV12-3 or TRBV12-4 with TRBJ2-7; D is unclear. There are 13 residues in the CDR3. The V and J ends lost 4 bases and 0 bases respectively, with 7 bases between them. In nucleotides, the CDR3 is TGTGCCAGCAGTTCCGACGGCTCCTACGAGCAGTACTTC. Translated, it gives CASSSDGSYEQYF.

The CDR3 reads CSVPEGGVQYF. The CDR3 region has the DNA TGCAGCGTTCCTGAAGGGGGGGTTCAGTACTTC. The chain recombines TRBV29-1 with TRBJ2-4, with D tentatively TRBD2 (7 bases). V was trimmed by 5 bases and J by 11 bases, leaving 13 bases between them. The CDR3 consists of 11 residues. Looked up from germline, CDR1 is SQVTM and CDR2 is ANQGSEA.

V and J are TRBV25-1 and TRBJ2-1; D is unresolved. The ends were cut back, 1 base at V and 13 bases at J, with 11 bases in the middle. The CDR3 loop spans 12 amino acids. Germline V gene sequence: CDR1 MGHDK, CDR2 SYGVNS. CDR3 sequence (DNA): TGTGCCAGCAGTGAATTAAGCGCGCCACAGTTCTTC. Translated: CASSELSAPQFF. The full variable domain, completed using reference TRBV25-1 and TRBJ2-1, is EADIYQTPRYLVIGTGKKITLECSQTMGHDKMYWYQQDPGMELHLIHYSYGVNSTEKGDLSSESTVSRIRTEHFPLTLESARPSHTSQYLCASSELSAPQFFGPGTRLTVL.

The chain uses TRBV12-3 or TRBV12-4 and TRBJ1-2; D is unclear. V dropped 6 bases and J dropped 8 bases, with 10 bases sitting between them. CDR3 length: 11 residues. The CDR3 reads CASSGEEGYTF. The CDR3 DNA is TGTGCCAGCAGCGGAGAGGAAGGCTACACCTTC.

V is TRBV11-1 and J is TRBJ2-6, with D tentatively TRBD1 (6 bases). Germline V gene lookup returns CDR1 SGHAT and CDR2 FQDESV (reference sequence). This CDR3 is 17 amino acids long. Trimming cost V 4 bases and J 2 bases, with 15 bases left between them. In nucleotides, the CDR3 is TGTGCCAGCAGCTCGCAGGGGACGTTCACTGGGGCCAACGTCCTGACTTTC. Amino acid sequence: CASSSQGTFTGANVLTF. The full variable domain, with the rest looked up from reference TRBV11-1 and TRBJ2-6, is EAEVAQSPRYKITEKSQAVAFWCDPISGHATLYWYRQILGQGPELLVQFQDESVVDDSQLPKDRFSAERLKGVDSTLKIQPAELGDSAMYLCASSSQGTFTGANVLTFGAGSRLTVL.

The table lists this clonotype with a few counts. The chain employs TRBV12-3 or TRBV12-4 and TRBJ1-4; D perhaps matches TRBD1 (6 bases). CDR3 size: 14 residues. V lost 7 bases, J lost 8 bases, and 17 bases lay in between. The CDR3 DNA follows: TGTGCCAGCACCAACACAGGGCCGTACGAAAAACTGTTTTTT. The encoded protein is CASTNTGPYEKLFF.

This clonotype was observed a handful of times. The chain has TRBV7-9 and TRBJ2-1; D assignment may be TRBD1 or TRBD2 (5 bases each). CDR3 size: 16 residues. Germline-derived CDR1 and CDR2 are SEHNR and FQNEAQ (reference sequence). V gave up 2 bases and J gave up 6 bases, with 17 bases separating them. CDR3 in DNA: TGTGCCAGCAGCTTATCCCGGGACGTCGGTTCCAATGAGCAGTTCTTC. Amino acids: CASSLSRDVGSNEQFF.

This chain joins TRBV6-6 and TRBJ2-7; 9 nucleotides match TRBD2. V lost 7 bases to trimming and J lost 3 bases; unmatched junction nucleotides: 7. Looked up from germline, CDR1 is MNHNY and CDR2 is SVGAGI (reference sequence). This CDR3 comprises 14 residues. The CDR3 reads CASTTGTSFYEQYF. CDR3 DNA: TGTGCCAGCACCACTGGGACTAGCTTCTACGAGCAGTACTTC.

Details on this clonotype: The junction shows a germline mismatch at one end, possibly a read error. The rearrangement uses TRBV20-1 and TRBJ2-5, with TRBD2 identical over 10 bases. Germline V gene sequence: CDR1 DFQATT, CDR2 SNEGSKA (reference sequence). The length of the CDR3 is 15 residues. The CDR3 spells CSARDQRGGQEAQYF. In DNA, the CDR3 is TGCAGTGCTAGAGATCAGCGGGGGGGACAAGAGGCCCAGTACTTC.

CDR3 sequence (DNA): TGTGCCAGCAGCTTGGCTCTCGGGGAATGGCGCGAGCAGTTCTTC. This sequence encodes CASSLALGEWREQFF. The rearrangement joins TRBV5-5 to TRBJ2-1, with a tentative D call TRBD2 (5 bases). CDR3 length equals 15 residues. Trimming pared 0 bases from V and 10 bases from J, leaving 17 bases between. Germline V CDR1 and CDR2: SGHKS, YYEKEE (reference sequence).

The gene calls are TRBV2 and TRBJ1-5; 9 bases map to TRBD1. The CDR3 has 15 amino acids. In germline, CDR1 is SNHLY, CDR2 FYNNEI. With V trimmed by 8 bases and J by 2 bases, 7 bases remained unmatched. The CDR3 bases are TGTGCCAGCCAACCATGGACAGGGGGCAATCAGCCCCAGCATTTT. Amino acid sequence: CASQPWTGGNQPQHF. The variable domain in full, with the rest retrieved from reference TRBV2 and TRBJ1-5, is EPEVTQTPSHQVTQMGQEVILRCVPISNHLYFYWYRQILGQKVEFLVSFYNNEISEKSEIFDDQFSVERPDGSNFTLKIRSTKLEDSAMYFCASQPWTGGNQPQHFGDGTRLSIL.

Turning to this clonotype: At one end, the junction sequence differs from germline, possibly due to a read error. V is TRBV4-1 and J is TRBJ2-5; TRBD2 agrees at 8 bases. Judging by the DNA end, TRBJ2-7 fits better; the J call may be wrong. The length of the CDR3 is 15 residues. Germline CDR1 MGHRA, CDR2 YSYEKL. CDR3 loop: CARSQDRLAIYEQYF. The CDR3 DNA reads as TGCGCCCGCAGCCAAGATCGACTAGCGATCTACGAGCAGTACTTC.

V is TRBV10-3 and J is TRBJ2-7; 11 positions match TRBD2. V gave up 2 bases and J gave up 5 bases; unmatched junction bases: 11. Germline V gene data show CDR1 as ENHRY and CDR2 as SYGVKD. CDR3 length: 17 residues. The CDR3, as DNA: TGTGCCATCAGTGAGCTACTAGCGGGAGTTTCCGCCAACGAGCAGTACTTC. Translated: CAISELLAGVSANEQYF.

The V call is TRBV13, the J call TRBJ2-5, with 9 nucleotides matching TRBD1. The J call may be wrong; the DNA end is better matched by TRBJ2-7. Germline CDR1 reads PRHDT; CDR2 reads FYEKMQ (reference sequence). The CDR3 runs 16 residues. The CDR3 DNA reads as TGTGCCAGCAGCTTACGGACGTGGACAGGGGATGTCGAGCAGTACTTC. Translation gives CASSLRTWTGDVEQYF.

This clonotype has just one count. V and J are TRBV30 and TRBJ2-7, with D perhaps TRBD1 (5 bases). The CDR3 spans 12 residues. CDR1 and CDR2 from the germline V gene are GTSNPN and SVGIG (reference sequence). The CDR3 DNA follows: TGTGTCGTGGGGCCGGTCTCCTACGAGCAGTACTTC. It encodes CVVGPVSYEQYF.

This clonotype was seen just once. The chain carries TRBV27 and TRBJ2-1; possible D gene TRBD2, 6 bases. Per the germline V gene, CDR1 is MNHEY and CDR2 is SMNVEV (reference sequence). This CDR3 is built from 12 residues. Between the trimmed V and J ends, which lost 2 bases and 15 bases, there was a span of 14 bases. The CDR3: CASSLGGAHGFF. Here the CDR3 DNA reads TGTGCCAGCAGTTTAGGCGGGGCCCACGGGTTCTTC.

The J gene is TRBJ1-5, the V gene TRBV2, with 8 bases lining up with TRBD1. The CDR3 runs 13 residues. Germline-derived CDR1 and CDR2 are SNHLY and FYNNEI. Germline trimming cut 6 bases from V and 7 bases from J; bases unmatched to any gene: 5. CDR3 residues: CASRSDRVQPQHF. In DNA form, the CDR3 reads TGTGCCAGCAGGTCGGACAGGGTCCAGCCCCAGCATTTT.

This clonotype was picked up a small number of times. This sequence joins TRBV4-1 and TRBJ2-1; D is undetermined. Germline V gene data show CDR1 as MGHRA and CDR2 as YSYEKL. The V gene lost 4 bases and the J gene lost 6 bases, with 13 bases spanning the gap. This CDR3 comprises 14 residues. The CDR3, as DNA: TGCGCCAGCAGCCTCCCAGTTGACCCCAATGAGCAGTTCTTC. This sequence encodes CASSLPVDPNEQFF.

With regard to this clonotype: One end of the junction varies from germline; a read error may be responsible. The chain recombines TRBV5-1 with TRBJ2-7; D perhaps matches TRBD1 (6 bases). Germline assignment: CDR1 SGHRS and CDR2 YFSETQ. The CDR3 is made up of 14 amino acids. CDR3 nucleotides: TGTGCCAGCAGTGAGACAGGTATCTCCTACGAGCAGTACTTC. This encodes CASSETGISYEQYF.